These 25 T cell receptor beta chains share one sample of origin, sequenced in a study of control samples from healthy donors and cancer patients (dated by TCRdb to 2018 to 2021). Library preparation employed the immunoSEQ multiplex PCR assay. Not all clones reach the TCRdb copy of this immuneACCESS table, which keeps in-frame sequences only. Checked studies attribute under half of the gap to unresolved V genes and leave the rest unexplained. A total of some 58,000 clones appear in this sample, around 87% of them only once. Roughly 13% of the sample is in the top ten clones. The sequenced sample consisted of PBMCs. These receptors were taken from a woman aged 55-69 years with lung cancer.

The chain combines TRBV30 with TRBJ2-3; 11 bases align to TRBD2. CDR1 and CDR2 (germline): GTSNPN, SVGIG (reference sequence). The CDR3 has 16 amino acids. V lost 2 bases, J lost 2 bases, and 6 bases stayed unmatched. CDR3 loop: CAWSQGLAGYTDTQYF. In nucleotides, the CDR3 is TGTGCCTGGAGTCAAGGACTAGCGGGTTACACAGATACGCAGTATTTT.

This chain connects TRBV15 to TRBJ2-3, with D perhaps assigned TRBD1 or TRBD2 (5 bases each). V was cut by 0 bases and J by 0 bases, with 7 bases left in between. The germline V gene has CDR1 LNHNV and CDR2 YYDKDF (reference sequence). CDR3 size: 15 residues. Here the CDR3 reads CATSREGDSTDTQYF. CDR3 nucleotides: TGTGCCACCAGCAGAGAAGGGGACAGCACAGATACGCAGTATTTT.

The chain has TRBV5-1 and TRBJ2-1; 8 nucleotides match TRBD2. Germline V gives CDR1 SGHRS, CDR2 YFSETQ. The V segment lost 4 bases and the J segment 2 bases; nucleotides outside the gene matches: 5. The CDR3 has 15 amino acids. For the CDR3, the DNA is TGCGCCAGCAGCGCGACTAGCGTCACCTACAATGAGCAGTTCTTC. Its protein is CASSATSVTYNEQFF.

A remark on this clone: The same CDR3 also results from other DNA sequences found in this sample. DNA of the CDR3: TGTGCCAGTAGTATAGGAAGGGATCAGCCCCAGCATTTT. Amino acids: CASSIGRDQPQHF. This chain joins TRBV19 and TRBJ1-5; no clear D. Germline CDR1 LNHDA, CDR2 SQIVND (reference sequence). CDR3 size: 13 residues. Trimming removed 1 base from V and 5 bases from J, with 6 bases in between.

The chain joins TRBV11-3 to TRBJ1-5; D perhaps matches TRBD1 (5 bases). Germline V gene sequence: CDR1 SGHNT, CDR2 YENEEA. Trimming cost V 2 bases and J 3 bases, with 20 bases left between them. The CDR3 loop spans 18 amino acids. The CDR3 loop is CASSLRGISGRINQPQHF. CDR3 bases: TGTGCCAGCAGCTTAAGGGGAATTTCAGGACGAATCAATCAGCCCCAGCATTTT.

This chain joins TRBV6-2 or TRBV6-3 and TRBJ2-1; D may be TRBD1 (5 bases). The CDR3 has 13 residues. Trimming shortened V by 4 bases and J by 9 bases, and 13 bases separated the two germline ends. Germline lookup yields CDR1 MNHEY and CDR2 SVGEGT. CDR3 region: CASSFDSRREQFF. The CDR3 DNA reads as TGTGCCAGCAGTTTCGACAGTAGGCGTGAGCAGTTCTTC.

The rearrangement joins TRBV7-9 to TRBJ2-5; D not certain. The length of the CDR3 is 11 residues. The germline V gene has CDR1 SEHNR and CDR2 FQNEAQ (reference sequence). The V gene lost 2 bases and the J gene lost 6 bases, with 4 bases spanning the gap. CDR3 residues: CASSLSKTQYF. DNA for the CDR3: TGTGCCAGCAGCTTATCTAAGACCCAGTACTTC.

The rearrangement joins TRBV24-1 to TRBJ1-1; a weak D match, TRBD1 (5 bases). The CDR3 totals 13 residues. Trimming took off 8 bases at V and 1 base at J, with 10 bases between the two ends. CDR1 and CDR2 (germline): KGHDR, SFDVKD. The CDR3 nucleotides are TGTGCCACCACTCGGGGCGAGAACACTGAAGCTTTCTTT. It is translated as CATTRGENTEAFF.

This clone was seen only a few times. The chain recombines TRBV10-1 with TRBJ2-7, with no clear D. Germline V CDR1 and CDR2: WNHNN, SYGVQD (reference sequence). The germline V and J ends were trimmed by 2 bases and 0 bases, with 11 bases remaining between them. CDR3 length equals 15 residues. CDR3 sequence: CASSESNSRSYEQYF. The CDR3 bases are TGCGCCAGCAGTGAGAGTAACAGTCGCTCCTACGAGCAGTACTTC.

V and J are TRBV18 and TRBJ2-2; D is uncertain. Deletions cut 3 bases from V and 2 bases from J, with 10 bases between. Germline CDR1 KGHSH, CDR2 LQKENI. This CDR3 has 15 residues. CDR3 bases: TGTGCCAGCTCACCGGATGGGCCCAACACCGGGGAGCTGTTTTTT. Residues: CASSPDGPNTGELFF.

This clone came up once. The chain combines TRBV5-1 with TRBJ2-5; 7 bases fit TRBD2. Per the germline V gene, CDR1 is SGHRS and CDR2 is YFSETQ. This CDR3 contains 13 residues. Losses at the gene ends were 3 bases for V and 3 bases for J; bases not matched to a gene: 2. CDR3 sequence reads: CASSSAGEETQYF. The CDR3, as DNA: TGCGCCAGCAGCTCTGCGGGAGAAGAGACCCAGTACTTC.

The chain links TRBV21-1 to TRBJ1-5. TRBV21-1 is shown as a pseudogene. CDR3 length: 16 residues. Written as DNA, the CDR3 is TGTGCCAGCAGCAAAGCGCGTGCTTATAGCAATCAGCCCCAGCATTTT. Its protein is CASSKARAYSNQPQHF.

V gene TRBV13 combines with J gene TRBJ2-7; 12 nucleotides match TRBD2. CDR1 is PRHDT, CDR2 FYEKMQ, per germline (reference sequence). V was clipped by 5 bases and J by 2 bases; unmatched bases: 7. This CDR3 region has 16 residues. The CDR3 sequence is CASSPRLAGVPYEQYF. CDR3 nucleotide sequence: TGTGCCAGCAGCCCACGACTAGCGGGAGTACCCTACGAGCAGTACTTC.

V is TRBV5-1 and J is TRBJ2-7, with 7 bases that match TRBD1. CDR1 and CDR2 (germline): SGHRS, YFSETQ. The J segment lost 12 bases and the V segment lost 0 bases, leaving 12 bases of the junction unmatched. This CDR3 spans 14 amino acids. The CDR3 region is CASSLAGQVPWRYF. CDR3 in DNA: TGCGCCAGCAGCTTGGCAGGACAGGTCCCTTGGCGGTACTTC. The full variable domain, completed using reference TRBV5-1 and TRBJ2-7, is KAGVTQTPRYLIKTRGQQVTLSCSPISGHRSVSWYQQTPGQGLQFLFEYFSETQRNKGNFPGRFSGRQFSNSRSEMNVSTLELGDSALYLCASSLAGQVPWRYFGPGTRLTVT.

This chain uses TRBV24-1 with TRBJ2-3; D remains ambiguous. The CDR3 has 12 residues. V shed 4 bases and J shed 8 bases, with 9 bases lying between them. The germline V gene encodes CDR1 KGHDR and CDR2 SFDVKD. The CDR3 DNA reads TGTGCCACCAGTGACTTGGTTGGTACGCAGTATTTT. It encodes CATSDLVGTQYF.

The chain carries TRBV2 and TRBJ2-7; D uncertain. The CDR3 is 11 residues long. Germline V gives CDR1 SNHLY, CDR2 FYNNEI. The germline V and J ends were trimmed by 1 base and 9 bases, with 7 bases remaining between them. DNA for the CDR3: TGTGCCAGCAGTGAAGGGTATCCGCAGTACTTC. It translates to CASSEGYPQYF.

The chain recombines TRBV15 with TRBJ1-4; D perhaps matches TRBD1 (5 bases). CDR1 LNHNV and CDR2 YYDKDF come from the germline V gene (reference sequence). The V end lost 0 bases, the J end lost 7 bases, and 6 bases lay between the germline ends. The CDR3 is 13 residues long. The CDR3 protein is CATSRDDSEKLFF. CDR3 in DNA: TGTGCCACCAGCAGAGATGACAGTGAAAAACTGTTTTTT.

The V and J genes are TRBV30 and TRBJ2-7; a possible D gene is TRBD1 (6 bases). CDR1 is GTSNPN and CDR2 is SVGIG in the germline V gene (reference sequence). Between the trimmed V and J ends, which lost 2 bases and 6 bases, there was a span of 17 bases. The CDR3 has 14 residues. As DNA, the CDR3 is TGTGCCTGGAGTCCGGGACACCCCAGGGGCGAGCAGTACTTC. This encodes CAWSPGHPRGEQYF.

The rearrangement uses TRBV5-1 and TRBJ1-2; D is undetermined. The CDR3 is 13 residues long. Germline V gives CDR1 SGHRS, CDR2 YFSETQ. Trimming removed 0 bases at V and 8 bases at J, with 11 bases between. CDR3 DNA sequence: TGCGCCAGCAGCTTGGTACTGGATGGGGGCTACACCTTC. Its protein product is CASSLVLDGGYTF.

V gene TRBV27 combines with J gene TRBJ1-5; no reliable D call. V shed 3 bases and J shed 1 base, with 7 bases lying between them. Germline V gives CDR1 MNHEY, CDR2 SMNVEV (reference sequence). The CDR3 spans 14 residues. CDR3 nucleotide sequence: TGTGCCAGCAGTTTCTCGGACAGCAATCAGCCCCAGCATTTT. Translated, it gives CASSFSDSNQPQHF.

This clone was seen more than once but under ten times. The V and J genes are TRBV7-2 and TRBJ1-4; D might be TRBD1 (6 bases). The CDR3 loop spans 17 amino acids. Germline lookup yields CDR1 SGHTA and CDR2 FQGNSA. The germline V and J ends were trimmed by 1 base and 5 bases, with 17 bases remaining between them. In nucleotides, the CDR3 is TGTGCCAGCAGCTTAGGGGACAAAAGGGGGGGAAATGAAAAACTGTTTTTT. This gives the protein CASSLGDKRGGNEKLFF.

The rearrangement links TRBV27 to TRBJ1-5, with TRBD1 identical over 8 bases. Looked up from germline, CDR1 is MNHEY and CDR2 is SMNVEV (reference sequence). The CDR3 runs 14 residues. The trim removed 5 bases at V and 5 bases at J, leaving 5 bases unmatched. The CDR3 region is CASSRQGWDQPQHF. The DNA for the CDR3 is TGTGCCAGCAGTCGACAGGGGTGGGATCAGCCCCAGCATTTT.

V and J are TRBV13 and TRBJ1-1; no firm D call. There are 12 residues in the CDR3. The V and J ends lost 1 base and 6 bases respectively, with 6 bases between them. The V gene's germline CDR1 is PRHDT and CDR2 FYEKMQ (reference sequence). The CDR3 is CASSLDGPEAFF. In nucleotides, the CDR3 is TGTGCCAGCAGCTTAGACGGGCCTGAAGCTTTCTTT.

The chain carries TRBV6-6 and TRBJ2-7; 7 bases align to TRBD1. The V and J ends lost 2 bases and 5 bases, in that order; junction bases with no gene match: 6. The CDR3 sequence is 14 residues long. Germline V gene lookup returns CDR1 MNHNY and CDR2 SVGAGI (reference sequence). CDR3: CASSYRQGSNEQYF. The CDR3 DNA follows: TGTGCCAGCAGTTACCGACAGGGATCGAACGAGCAGTACTTC.

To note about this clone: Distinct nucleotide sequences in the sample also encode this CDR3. The CDR3 is CATSDGDEQFF. The CDR3 DNA reads TGTGCCACCTCCGACGGGGATGAGCAGTTCTTC. The rearrangement uses TRBV24-1 and TRBJ2-1, with D maybe TRBD2 (5 bases). V was pared by 9 bases and J by 8 bases, with 10 bases between. This CDR3 has 11 residues. Germline-derived CDR1 and CDR2 are KGHDR and SFDVKD.